Following are 23 T cell receptor beta chains from one sample sequenced in a study of T cells in Graves' hyperthyroidism and ophthalmopathy. The CDR3 regions of TCR beta were amplified from RNA transcripts. TCR CDR3 underwent first-round RT-PCR with the HTBI primer set. TCRdb re-called the multiplex PCR reads through MiXCR, storing one row per CDR3 protein. This table has under 450,000 distinct CDR3 sequences, about 15% appearing once. The sequenced sample consisted of blood. Every receptor here comes from a woman between 18 and 29 years old with Graves' hyperthyroidism.

This clonotype was seen a handful of times. The chain joins TRBV24-1 to TRBJ2-1; TRBD1 matches at 9 bases. Trimming took 0 bases from V and 6 from J; bases not matched to a gene: 5. CDR1 KGHDR and CDR2 SFDVKD come from the germline V gene. The CDR3 has 16 residues. The DNA of the CDR3 is TGTGCCACCAGTGATTTGAACAGGGGGCTCGGCAATGAGCAGTTCTTC. Its translation is CATSDLNRGLGNEQFF.

This clonotype was counted many times. The gene calls are TRBV12-3 or TRBV12-4 and TRBJ1-5, with D possibly TRBD1 on 5 matching bases. The CDR3 length is 14 residues. V was pared by 6 bases and J by 5 bases, with 14 bases between. In DNA form, the CDR3 reads TGTGCCAGCAGCCCCGTGGGGCGCGATCAGCCCCAGCATTTT. As protein: CASSPVGRDQPQHF.

The chain carries TRBV24-1 and TRBJ1-2; 7 positions match TRBD1. The V segment lost 6 bases and the J segment 4 bases; nucleotides outside the gene matches: 7. Looked up from germline, CDR1 is KGHDR and CDR2 is SFDVKD. The CDR3 has 14 residues. The chain's CDR3 is CATSRQGVAYGYTF. CDR3 in DNA: TGTGCCACCAGTCGCCAGGGGGTTGCCTATGGCTACACCTTC.

V and J are TRBV24-1 and TRBJ2-5; no reliable D call. Germline CDR1 reads KGHDR; CDR2 reads SFDVKD. This CDR3 has 15 amino acids. V was clipped by 0 bases and J by 6 bases, with 13 bases between them. The CDR3 DNA follows: TGTGCCACCAGTGATTTGTTCGGTGGCGAGCAGACCCAGTACTTC. Translating it yields CATSDLFGGEQTQYF.

This clonotype has ten or more counts. This rearrangement joins TRBV20-1 to TRBJ2-7, with TRBD2 as a possible D gene (5 bases). Trimming took off 0 bases at V and 7 bases at J, with 13 bases between the two ends. The CDR3 length is 13 residues. Germline loops: CDR1 DFQATT, CDR2 SNEGSKA (reference sequence). The CDR3 DNA reads TGCAGTGCTAGAGATATGGAGGACGAAGAGCAGTACTTC. This gives the protein CSARDMEDEEQYF.

This clonotype was observed many times. The gene calls are TRBV12-5 and TRBJ2-7; D possibly corresponds to TRBD1 (6 bases). Germline values: CDR1 LGHNT, CDR2 FRNRAP. V was cut by 1 base and J by 4 bases, with 8 bases left in between. The CDR3 sequence is 13 residues long. The CDR3 region is CASGLGTGYEQYF. The CDR3 coding sequence is TGTGCTAGTGGTTTGGGTACAGGGTACGAGCAGTACTTC.

This clonotype was seen once. The CDR3 DNA reads TGCAGTGCCCCTTTGGACAGCTCTTGGTATGGCTACACCTTC. Translating gives CSAPLDSSWYGYTF. The rearrangement joins TRBV20-1 to TRBJ1-2, with D maybe TRBD1 (6 bases). The germline V gene has CDR1 DFQATT and CDR2 SNEGSKA (reference sequence). The CDR3 is made up of 14 amino acids. The germline V and J ends were trimmed by 6 bases and 5 bases, with 19 bases remaining between them.

This clonotype occurred a few times. The genes are TRBV5-4 and TRBJ2-7; TRBD2 is a possible D gene (5 bases). Trimming pared 1 base from V and 7 bases from J, leaving 18 bases between. Germline assignment: CDR1 SGHNT and CDR2 YYREEE (reference sequence). The CDR3 runs 15 residues. CDR3 DNA sequence: TGTGCCAGCAGCTTGAATGGCGATTTGGGGAGTGAGCAGTACTTC. As protein: CASSLNGDLGSEQYF.

The chain couples TRBV10-1 to TRBJ2-2, with D possibly being TRBD2 (6 bases). The CDR3 runs to 13 residues. Germline V lookup: CDR1 WNHNN, CDR2 SYGVQD (reference sequence). V lost 7 bases and J lost 8, with 14 bases in between. In DNA, the CDR3 is TGCGCCAGCAACGGGACTCCATTTGGGGAGCTGTTTTTT. Amino acid sequence: CASNGTPFGELFF.

This clonotype has a count of ten or more. The CDR3 DNA is TGCAGTGCTCGCGAACGGACAGGGTTATACGAGCAGTACTTC. Its protein product is CSARERTGLYEQYF. The chain is built from TRBV20-1 and TRBJ2-7, with 8 bases aligning to TRBD1. V was clipped by 5 bases and J by 4 bases; unmatched bases: 10. The length of the CDR3 is 14 residues. In germline, CDR1 is DFQATT, CDR2 SNEGSKA (reference sequence).

In its sample, this clonotype was seen many times. The J gene is TRBJ2-1, the V gene TRBV18; D may be TRBD1 or TRBD2 (5 bases each). The CDR3 consists of 16 residues. V lost 0 bases, J lost 1 base, and 10 bases lay in between. The germline V gene encodes CDR1 KGHSH and CDR2 LQKENI. CDR3 amino acids: CASSPPGLASYNEQFF. The CDR3, as DNA: TGTGCCAGCTCACCACCGGGGCTAGCATCCTACAATGAGCAGTTCTTC.

This clonotype was picked up a small number of times. V usage is TRBV3-1 and J usage is TRBJ2-5, with TRBD1 matching over 7 bases. The J segment lost 3 bases and the V segment lost 4 bases, leaving 5 bases of the junction unmatched. Germline CDR1 and CDR2: LGHDT and YNNKEL (reference sequence). The CDR3 totals 14 residues. CDR3 region: CASSLRTGKETQYF. CDR3 nucleotide sequence: TGTGCCAGCAGCCTTCGGACAGGAAAAGAGACCCAGTACTTC.

This clonotype was detected ten times or more. The chain combines TRBV3-1 with TRBJ1-4, with TRBD1 matching over 8 bases. This CDR3 region has 15 residues. CDR1 and CDR2 (germline): LGHDT, YNNKEL (reference sequence). V trimming: 4 bases; J trimming: 7 bases; junction bases outside the gene matches: 8. The CDR3 coding sequence is TGTGCCAGCAGCCGGTCAGGGGGCAGGAGTGAAAAACTGTTTTTT. Protein: CASSRSGGRSEKLFF.

V is TRBV10-3 and J is TRBJ1-1, with 8 bases aligning to TRBD1. The CDR3 sequence is 15 residues long. J lost 1 base, V lost 11 bases, and 12 bases had no gene match. The V gene's germline CDR1 is ENHRY and CDR2 SYGVKD. CDR3 in DNA: TGTGCCGGCAGTCTAACCGGGACAGGGAACACTGAAGCTTTCTTT. This sequence encodes CAGSLTGTGNTEAFF.

This clonotype was seen repeatedly, ten times or more. DNA of the CDR3: TGTGCCAGCAGCCGGACAGGGATTTACGAGCAGTACTTC. It codes for CASSRTGIYEQYF. The chain joins TRBV5-6 to TRBJ2-7, with 8 nucleotides matching TRBD1. Germline loops: CDR1 SGHDT, CDR2 YYEEEE. V gave up 4 bases and J gave up 4 bases; unmatched junction bases: 4. The CDR3 length is 13 residues.

This clonotype came up a few times. This sequence joins TRBV20-1 and TRBJ2-2; TRBD2 might be the D (6 bases). The CDR3 is 13 residues long. V shed 5 bases and J shed 4 bases, with 11 bases lying between them. Germline V gene sequence: CDR1 DFQATT, CDR2 SNEGSKA (reference sequence). The CDR3 loop is CSALGGSTGELFF. The CDR3, as DNA: TGCAGTGCTCTCGGAGGGTCCACCGGGGAGCTGTTTTTT.

The table lists this clonotype with many counts. This chain links TRBV7-3 with TRBJ2-2; no clear D gene. Germline values: CDR1 SGHTA, CDR2 FQGTGA. V was shortened by 4 bases and J by 8 bases, with 11 bases between the two germline ends. The CDR3 loop spans 13 amino acids. The CDR3: CASSYLVGGELFF. The DNA of the CDR3 is TGTGCCAGCAGCTACCTTGTAGGGGGGGAGCTGTTTTTT.

This chain uses TRBV29-1 with TRBJ2-1, with D perhaps matching TRBD2 (5 bases). In germline, CDR1 is SQVTM, CDR2 ANQGSEA. Trimming took 1 base from V and 3 from J, leaving 16 bases between them. This CDR3 has 16 residues. This CDR3 reads CSVEAPPAGVYNEQFF. Written as DNA, the CDR3 is TGCAGCGTTGAAGCCCCGCCTGCCGGGGTCTACAATGAGCAGTTCTTC.

This clonotype was detected only a few times. The rearrangement links TRBV14 to TRBJ1-1; D gene uncertain. The CDR3 has 10 amino acids. CDR1 SGHDN and CDR2 FVKESK come from the germline V gene. Trimming pared 1 base from V and 6 bases from J, leaving 0 bases between. CDR3 residues: CASSQAEAFF. As DNA, the CDR3 is TGTGCCAGCAGCCAAGCTGAAGCTTTCTTT. Together with reference TRBV14 and TRBJ1-1, the CDR3 gives the full variable domain: EAGVTQFPSHSVIEKGQTVTLRCDPISGHDNLYWYRRVMGKEIKFLLHFVKESKQDESGMPNNRFLAERTGGTYSTLKVQPAELEDSGVYFCASSQAEAFFGQGTRLTVV.

This clonotype was counted ten times or more. The V call is TRBV20-1, the J call TRBJ2-7, with D unresolved. Trimming pared 1 base from V and 2 bases from J, leaving 9 bases between. CDR3 size: 13 residues. Germline CDR1 and CDR2: DFQATT and SNEGSKA (reference sequence). The DNA for the CDR3 is TGCAGTGCTAGAGGGGTAGAGACCTACGAGCAGTACTTC. Its protein product is CSARGVETYEQYF.

This clonotype has at least ten counts. This rearrangement joins TRBV20-1 to TRBJ2-7; weak D call: TRBD2 (6 bases). CDR1 is DFQATT and CDR2 is SNEGSKA in the germline V gene (reference sequence). V was clipped by 2 bases and J by 0 bases, with 20 bases between them. The CDR3 is 17 residues long. The DNA for the CDR3 is TGCAGTGCTAGACCCTTCGGGTTGGCGGGAAGCTCCTACGAGCAGTACTTC. This translates into CSARPFGLAGSSYEQYF.

This rearrangement joins TRBV28 to TRBJ1-6; 10 bases agree with TRBD1. The CDR3 loop spans 15 amino acids. The germline V gene has CDR1 MDHEN and CDR2 SYDVKM. J gave up 10 bases and V 5 bases, and 8 bases lay outside the gene matches. CDR3 sequence (DNA): TGTGCCAGCAGTCGGGACAGGGGATTTCTCTCACCCCTCCACTTT. Translated, it gives CASSRDRGFLSPLHF.

This rearrangement joins TRBV28 to TRBJ2-2, with D perhaps TRBD2 (6 bases). Per the germline V gene, CDR1 is MDHEN and CDR2 is SYDVKM. V gave up 10 bases and J gave up 6 bases, with 18 bases separating them. The CDR3 is made up of 14 amino acids. CDR3 sequence (DNA): TGTGCCACCACAGGTCGGAGGGCCCCCGGGGAGCTGTTTTTT. Residues: CATTGRRAPGELFF.